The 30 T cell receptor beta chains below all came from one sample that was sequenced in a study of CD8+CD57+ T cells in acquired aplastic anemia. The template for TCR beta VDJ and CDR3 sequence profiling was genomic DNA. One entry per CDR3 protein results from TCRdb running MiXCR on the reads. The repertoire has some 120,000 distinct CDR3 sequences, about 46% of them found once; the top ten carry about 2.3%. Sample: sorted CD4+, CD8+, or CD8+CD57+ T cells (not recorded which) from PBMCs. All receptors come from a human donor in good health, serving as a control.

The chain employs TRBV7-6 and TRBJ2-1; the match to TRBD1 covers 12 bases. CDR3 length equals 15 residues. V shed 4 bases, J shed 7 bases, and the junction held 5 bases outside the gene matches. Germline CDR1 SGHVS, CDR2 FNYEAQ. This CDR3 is CASSSRDRGRNEQFF. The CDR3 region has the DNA TGTGCCAGCAGCTCCCGGGACAGGGGGCGTAATGAGCAGTTCTTC.

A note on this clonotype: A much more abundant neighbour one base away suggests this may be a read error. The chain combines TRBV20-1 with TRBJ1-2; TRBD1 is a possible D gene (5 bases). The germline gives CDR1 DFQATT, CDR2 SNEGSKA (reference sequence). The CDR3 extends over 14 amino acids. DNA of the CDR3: TGCAGTGCGCATTCCCAGGGTCCTAACCATGGCTACACCTTC. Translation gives CSAHSQGPNHGYTF.

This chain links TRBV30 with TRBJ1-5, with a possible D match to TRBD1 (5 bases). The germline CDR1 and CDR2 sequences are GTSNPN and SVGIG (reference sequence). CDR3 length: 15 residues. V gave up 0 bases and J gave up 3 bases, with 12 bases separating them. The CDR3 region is CAWSVRGLTNQPQHF. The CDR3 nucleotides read TGTGCCTGGAGTGTACGGGGGTTAACCAATCAGCCCCAGCATTTT.

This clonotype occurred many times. The CDR3 here is CSARGLTGGRHNSPLHF. In DNA, the CDR3 is TGCAGTGCTAGAGGACTAACAGGGGGTAGACATAATTCACCCCTCCACTTT. The chain is built from TRBV20-1 and TRBJ1-6, with 8 bases fitting TRBD1. This CDR3 has 17 amino acids. V dropped 1 base and J dropped 5; count of bases not matched to a gene: 10. CDR1 and CDR2 from the germline V gene are DFQATT and SNEGSKA (reference sequence).

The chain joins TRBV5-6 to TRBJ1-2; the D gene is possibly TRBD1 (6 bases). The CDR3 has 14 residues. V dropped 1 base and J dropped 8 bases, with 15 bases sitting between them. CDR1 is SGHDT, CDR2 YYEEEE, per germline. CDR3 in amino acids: CASSLTGLRGGYTF. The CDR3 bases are TGTGCCAGCAGCTTGACAGGGTTACGGGGAGGCTACACCTTC.

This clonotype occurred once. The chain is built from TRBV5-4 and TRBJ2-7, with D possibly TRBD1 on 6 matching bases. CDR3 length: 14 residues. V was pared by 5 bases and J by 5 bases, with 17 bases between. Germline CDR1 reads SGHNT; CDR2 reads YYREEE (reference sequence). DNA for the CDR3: TGTGCCAGCAGTCCACAACAGGGCTTGGACGAGCAGTACTTC. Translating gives CASSPQQGLDEQYF.

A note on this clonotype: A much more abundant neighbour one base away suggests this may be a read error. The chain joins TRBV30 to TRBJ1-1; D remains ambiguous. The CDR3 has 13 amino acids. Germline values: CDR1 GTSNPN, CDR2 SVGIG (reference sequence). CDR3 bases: TGTGCCTGGAGTTCCCATCAGAACACTGAAGCTTCCTTT. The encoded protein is CAWSSHQNTEASF.

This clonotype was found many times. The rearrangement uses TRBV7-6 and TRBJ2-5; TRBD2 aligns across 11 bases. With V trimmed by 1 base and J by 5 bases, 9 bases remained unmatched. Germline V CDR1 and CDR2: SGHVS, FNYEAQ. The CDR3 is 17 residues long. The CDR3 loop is CASSLGGLAGGRETQYF. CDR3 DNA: TGTGCCAGCAGCTTAGGGGGCCTAGCGGGGGGACGGGAGACCCAGTACTTC.

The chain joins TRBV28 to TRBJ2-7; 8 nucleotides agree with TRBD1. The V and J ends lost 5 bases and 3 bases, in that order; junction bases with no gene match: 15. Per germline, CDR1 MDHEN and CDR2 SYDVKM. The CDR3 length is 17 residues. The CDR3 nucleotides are TGTGCCAGCAGTACCTCAGCCGGACCGGGACAGGACTACGAGCAGTACTTC. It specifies CASSTSAGPGQDYEQYF. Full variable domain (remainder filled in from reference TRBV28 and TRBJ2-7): DVKVTQSSRYLVKRTGEKVFLECVQDMDHENMFWYRQDPGLGLRLIYFSYDVKMKEKGDIPEGYSVSREKKERFSLILESASTNQTSMYLCASSTSAGPGQDYEQYFGPGTRLTVT.

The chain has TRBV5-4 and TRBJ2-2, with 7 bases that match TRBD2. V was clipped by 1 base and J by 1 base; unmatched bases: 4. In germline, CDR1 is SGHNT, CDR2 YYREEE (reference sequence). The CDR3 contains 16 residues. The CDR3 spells CASSLILARNTGELFF. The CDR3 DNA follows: TGTGCCAGCAGCTTGATACTAGCGAGGAACACCGGGGAGCTGTTTTTT.

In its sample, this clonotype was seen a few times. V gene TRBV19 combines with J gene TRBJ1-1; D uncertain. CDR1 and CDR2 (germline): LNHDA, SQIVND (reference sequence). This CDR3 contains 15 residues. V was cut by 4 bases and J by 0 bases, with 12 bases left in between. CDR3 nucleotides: TGTGCCAGTAGTACTAAGACACTCATGAACACTGAAGCTTTCTTT. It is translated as CASSTKTLMNTEAFF.

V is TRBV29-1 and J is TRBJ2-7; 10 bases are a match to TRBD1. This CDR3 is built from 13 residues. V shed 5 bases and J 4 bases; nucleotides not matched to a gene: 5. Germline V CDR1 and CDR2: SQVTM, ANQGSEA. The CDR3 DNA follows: TGCAGCGTTCGGACAGGGGGTGGTTACGAGCAGTACTTC. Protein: CSVRTGGGYEQYF.

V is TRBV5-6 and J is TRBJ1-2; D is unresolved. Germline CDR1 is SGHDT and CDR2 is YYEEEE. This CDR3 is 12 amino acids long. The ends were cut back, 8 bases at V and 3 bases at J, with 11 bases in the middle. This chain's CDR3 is CASTGDHYGYTF. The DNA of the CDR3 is TGTGCCAGTACGGGAGACCACTATGGCTACACCTTC.

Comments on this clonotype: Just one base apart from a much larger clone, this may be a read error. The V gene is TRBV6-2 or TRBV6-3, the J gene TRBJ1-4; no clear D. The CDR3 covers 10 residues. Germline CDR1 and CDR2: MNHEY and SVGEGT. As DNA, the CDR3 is TGTGTCGCAGGCCAGGAAAAACTGTTTTTT. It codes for CVAGQEKLFF.

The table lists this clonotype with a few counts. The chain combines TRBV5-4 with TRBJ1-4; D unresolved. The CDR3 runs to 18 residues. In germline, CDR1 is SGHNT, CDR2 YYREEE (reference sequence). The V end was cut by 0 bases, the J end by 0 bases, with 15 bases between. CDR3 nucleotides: TGTGCCAGCAGCTTGGTTTTAAGGGAAGTAGCAACTAATGAAAAACTGTTTTTT. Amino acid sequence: CASSLVLREVATNEKLFF.

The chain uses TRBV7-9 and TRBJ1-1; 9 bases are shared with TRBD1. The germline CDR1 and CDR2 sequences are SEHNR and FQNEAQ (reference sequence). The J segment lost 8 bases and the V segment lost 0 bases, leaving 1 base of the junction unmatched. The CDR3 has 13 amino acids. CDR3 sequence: CASSLAGTGEAFF. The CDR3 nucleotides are TGTGCCAGCAGCTTAGCGGGGACAGGGGAAGCTTTCTTT.

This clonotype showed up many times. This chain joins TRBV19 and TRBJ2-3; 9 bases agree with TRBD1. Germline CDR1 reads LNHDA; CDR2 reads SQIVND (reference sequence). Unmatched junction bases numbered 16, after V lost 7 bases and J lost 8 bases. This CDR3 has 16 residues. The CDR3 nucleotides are TGTGCCAGTACCCCCCAGGGGACAGGGATTTTGAGTACGCAGTATTTT. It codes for CASTPQGTGILSTQYF.

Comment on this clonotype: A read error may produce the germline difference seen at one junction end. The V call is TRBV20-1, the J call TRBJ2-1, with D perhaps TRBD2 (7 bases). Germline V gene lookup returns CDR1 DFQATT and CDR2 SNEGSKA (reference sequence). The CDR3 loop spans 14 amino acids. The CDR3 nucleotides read TGCAGTACTAGAGGAGGGGGGGGGCAAAATGAGCAGTTCTTC. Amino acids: CSTRGGGGQNEQFF.

The CDR3 region has the DNA TGTGCCAGCAGCTTAGTCGGTGGGGAGACCCAGTACTTC. It yields the protein CASSLVGGETQYF. The rearrangement uses TRBV7-9 and TRBJ2-5, with D unclear. The CDR3 runs 13 residues. Between the trimmed V and J ends, which lost 1 base and 5 bases, there was a span of 8 bases. CDR1 is SEHNR and CDR2 is FQNEAQ in the germline V gene (reference sequence).

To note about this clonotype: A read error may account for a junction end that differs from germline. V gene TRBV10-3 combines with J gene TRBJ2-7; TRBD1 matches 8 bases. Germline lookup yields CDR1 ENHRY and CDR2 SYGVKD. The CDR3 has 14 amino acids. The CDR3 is CASSGTGLSYEQYF. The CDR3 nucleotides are TGTGCCAGCAGTGGGACAGGTCTCTCCTACGAGCAGTACTTC.

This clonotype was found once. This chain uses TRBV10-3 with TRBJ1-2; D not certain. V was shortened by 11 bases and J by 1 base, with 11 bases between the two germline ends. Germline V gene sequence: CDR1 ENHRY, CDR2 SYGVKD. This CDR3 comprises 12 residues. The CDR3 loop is CAVEHSNYGYTF. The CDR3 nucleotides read TGTGCCGTGGAGCACAGTAACTATGGCTACACCTTC.

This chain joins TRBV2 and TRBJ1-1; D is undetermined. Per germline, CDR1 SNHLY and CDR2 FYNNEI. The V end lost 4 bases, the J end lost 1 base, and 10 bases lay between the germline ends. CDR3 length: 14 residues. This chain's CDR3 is CASSGEFQNTEAFF. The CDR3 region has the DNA TGTGCCAGCAGTGGAGAATTCCAGAACACTGAAGCTTTCTTT.

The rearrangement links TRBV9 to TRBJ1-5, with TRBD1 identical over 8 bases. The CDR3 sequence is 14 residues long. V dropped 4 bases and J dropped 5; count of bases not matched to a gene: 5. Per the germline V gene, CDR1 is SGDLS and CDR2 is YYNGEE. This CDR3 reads CASSPLDRDQPQHF. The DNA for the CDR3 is TGTGCCAGCAGCCCGCTGGACAGGGATCAGCCCCAGCATTTT.

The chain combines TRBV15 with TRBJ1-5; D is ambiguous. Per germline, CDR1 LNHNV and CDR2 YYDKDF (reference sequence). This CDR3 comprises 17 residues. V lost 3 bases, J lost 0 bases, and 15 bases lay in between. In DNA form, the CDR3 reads TGTGCCACCAGCAGGGCTTACCCTGGGGATAGCAATCAGCCCCAGCATTTT. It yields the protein CATSRAYPGDSNQPQHF.

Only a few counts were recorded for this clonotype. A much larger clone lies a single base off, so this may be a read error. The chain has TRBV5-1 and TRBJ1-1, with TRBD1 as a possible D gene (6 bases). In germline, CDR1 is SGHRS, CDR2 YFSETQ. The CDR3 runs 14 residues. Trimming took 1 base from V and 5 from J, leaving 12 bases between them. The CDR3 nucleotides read TGCGCCAGCAGCTTGAGGGGGGGTGTAACTGAAGCTTTCTTT. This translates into CASSLRGGVTEAFF. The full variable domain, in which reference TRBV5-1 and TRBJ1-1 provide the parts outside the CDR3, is KAGVTQTPRYLIKTRGQQVTLSCSPISGHRSVSWYQQTPGQGLQFLFEYFSETQRNKGNFPGRFSGRQFSNSRSEMNVSTLELGDSALYLCASSLRGGVTEAFFGQGTRLTVV.

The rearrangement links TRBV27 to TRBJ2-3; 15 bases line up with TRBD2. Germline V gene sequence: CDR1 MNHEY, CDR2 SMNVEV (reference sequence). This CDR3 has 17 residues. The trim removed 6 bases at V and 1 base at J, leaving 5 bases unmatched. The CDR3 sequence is CASSPGLAGGGTDTQYF. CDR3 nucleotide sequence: TGTGCCAGCAGCCCAGGACTAGCGGGGGGGGGCACAGATACGCAGTATTTT.

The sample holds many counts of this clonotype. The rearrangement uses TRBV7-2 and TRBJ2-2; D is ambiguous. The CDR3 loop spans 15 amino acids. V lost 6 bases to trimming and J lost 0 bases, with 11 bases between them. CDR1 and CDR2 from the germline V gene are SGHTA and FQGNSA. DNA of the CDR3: TGTGCCAGCAGGCTGGCCTTTACGAACACCGGGGAGCTGTTTTTT. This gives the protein CASRLAFTNTGELFF.

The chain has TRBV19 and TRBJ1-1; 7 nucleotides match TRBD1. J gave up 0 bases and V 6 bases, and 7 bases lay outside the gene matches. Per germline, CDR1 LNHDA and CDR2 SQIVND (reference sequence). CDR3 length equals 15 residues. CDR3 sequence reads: CASRKGARMNTEAFF. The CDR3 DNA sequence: TGTGCCAGTAGAAAGGGGGCCAGGATGAACACTGAAGCTTTCTTT.

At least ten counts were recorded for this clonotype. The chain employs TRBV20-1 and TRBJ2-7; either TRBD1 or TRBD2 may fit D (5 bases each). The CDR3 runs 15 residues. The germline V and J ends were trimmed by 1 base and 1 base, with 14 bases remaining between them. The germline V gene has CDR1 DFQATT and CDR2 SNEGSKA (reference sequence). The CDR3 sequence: CSARGARGVSYEQYF. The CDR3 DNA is TGCAGTGCTAGAGGGGCCAGAGGGGTTTCCTACGAGCAGTACTTC.

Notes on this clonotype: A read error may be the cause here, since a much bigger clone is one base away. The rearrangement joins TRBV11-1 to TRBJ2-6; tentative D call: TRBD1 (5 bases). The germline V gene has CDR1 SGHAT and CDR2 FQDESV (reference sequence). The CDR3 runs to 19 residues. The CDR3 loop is CASSPSGSPPFSEANVLTF. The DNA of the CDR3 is TGTGCCAGCAGCCCCTCAGGGTCCCCTCCTTTCTCTGAGGCCAACGTCCTGACTTTC.